This TCR beta chain was recovered during a study of T cell repertoires in cytomegalovirus infection. The CDR3 has 17 residues. Germline CDR1 and CDR2: KGHSH and LQKENI. V was shortened by 3 bases and J by 3 bases, with 18 bases between the two germline ends. Regarding this clonotype: Antigen unknown.

TCRdb reprocessed the reads via MiXCR and lists one record per CDR3 protein. The sample lists 300,000 to 400,000 distinct CDR3 sequences, roughly 25% occurring once. Overall study results and limits: The response measured ex vivo was dominated by TCR beta clonotypes (HLA-C-restricted and CMV-specific).

Sequencing used cultured PBMCs, obtained from culture after CMV antigen stimulation. The chain joins TRBV18 to TRBJ2-1, with D perhaps assigned TRBD1 or TRBD2 (5 bases each). The sequence derives from a human donor in good health (CMV status not recorded). Some clones in this sample may be carry-over from other donors' samples. The CDR3 region has the DNA TGTGCCAGCTCACCTCAGTTCGGGGACCGAAGCTACAATGAGCAGTTCTTC. Its translation: CASSPQFGDRSYNEQFF. Full variable domain (outside the CDR3, taken from reference TRBV18 and TRBJ2-1): NAGVMQNPRHLVRRRGQEARLRCSPMKGHSHVYWYRQLPEEGLKFMVYLQKENIIDESGMPKERFSAEFPKEGPSILRIQQVVRGDSAAYFCASSPQFGDRSYNEQFFGPGTRLTVL.